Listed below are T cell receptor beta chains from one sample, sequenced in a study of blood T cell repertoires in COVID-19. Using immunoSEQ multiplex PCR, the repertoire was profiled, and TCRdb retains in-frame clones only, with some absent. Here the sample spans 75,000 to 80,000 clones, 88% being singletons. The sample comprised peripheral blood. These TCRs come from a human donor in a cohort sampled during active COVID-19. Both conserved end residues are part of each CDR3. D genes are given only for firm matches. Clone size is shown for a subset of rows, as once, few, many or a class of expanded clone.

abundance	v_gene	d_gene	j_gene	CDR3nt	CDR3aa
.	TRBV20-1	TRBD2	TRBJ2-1	TGCAGTGCTAGTGGTCTAGCGGGCTACAATGAGCAGTTCTTC	CSASGLAGYNEQFF
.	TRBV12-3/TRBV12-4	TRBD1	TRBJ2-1	TGTGCCAGCAGTTCCACAGGGGATGAGCAGTTCTTC	CASSSTGDEQFF
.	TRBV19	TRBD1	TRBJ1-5	TGTGCCAGTAGTATAGATAGCACAGGGGTTAATCAGCCCCAGCATTTT	CASSIDSTGVNQPQHF
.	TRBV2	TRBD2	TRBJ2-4	TGTGCCAGCAGGACTACGGGGGGCATTCAGTACTTC	CASRTTGGIQYF
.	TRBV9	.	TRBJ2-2	TGTGCCAGCAGCGGAGATTTTGGCGGGGAGCTGTTTTTT	CASSGDFGGELFF
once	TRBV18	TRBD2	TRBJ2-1	TGTGCCAGCTCAGAGTCGGGACTAGCGGGATTTAATGAGCAGTTCTTC	CASSESGLAGFNEQFF
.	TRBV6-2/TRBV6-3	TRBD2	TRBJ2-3	TGTGCCAGCAGTTACTCCTGGGGAGCGGGGGGGAGCACAGATACGCAGTATTTT	CASSYSWGAGGSTDTQYF
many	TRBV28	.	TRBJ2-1	TGTGCCAGCAGGGGGACAACGCCCTTCGGGGACAATGAGCAGTTCTTC	CASRGTTPFGDNEQFF
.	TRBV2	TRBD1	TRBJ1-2	TGTGCCAGCAGTGAAGGGGGACAGGGGTTGAACTATGGCTACACCTTC	CASSEGGQGLNYGYTF
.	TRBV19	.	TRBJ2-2	TGTGCCAGTAGTATGACCTCGAGGGCCCAGAACACCGGGGAGCTGTTTTTT	CASSMTSRAQNTGELFF
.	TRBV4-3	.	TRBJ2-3	TGCGCCAGCAGCCAAGAGTTCGGGCGGGGTGCAGATACGCAGTATTTT	CASSQEFGRGADTQYF
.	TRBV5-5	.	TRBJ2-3	TGTGCCAGCAGCTTGGGGAGGGATGGTTTCACAGATACGCAGTATTTT	CASSLGRDGFTDTQYF
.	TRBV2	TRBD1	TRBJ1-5	TGTGCCAGCAGTTTAAACTCGGGACAGGGGATAGATCAGCCCCAGCATTTT	CASSLNSGQGIDQPQHF
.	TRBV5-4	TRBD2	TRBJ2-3	TGTGCCAGCAGCGCCGGGACTAGCGGCACAGATACGCAGTATTTT	CASSAGTSGTDTQYF
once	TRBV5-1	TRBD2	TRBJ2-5	TGCGCCAGCAGCTCCCAACTAGCGACCCCCTCATGGTACTTC	CASSSQLATPSWYF
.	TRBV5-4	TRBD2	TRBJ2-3	TGTGCCAGCAGCTCAAGGACTAGCGGCACAGATACGCAGTATTTT	CASSSRTSGTDTQYF
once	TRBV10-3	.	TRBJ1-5	TGTGCCACCATGCTCGACAGGATTAGCAATCAGCCCCAGCATTTT	CATMLDRISNQPQHF
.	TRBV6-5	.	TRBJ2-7	TGTGCCAGCAGTCCGTACGAGCAGTACTTC	CASSPYEQYF
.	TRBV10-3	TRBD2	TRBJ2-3	TGTGCCATCAGTGATCCCCTAGCGGGAGGTGGTACGCAGTATTTT	CAISDPLAGGGTQYF
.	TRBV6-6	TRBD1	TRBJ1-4	TGTGCCAGCACCCCGGACAGGGATAATGAAAAACTGTTTTTT	CASTPDRDNEKLFF